This TCR beta chain originates from a study of T cells after yellow fever vaccination. Study results and limitations: A large majority of primary-vaccination clones showed up again after the booster (approximately 96% CD4, around 85% CD8). Peak timing came faster in the weaker secondary response, day 5 versus 15.

To note about this clonotype: Its target is not known.

V shed 6 bases and J 2 bases; nucleotides not matched to a gene: 1. CDR1 is SGHVS, CDR2 FQNEAQ, per germline. The CDR3 runs to 13 residues. TCRdb fed the 5' RACE reads into MiXCR, producing one record per CDR3 protein. In the table there are hundreds of thousands of distinct CDR3 sequences, 20% to 25% of which are singletons. This receptor was obtained from a young man who received the YFV17D yellow fever vaccine. Here the sequenced sample was PBMCs, taken approximately 22 days after the first yellow fever vaccination. The chain is built from TRBV7-8 and TRBJ1-3; 7 bases match TRBD1. This CDR3 reads CASSGTAGNTIYF. The CDR3 DNA reads TGTGCCAGCAGTGGGACAGCTGGAAACACCATATATTTT.